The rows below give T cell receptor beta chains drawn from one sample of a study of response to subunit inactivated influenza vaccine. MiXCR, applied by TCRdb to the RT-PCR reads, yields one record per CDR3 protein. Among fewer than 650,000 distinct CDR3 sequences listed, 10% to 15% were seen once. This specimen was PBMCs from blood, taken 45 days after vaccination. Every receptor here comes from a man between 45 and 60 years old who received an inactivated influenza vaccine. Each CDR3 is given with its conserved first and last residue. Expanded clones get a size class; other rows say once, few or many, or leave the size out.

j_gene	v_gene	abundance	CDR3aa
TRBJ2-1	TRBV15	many	CATSRVITADGNEQFF
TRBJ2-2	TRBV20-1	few	CSARDVYTGELFF
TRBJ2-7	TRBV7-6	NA	CASSLGQGVGVEQYF
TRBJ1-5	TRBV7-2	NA	CASSLDRGPRAQHF
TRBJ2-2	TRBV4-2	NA	CASSQDPQTTNTGELFF
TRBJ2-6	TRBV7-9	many	CASSLVVGAGANVLTF
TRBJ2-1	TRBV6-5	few	CASSLLHGGYSYNEQFF
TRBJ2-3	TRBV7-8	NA	CASSSEQGALVDTQYF
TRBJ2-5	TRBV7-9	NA	CASSFNAYQETQYF
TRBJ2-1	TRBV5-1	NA	CASSRNLDSSYNERFF
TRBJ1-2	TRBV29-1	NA	CSVAAGNYGYTF
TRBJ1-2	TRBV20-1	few	CSARDQSRGSSTF
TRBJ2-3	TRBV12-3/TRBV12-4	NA	CASSLLRPGGRAHSTQYF
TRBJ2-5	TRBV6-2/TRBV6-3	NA	CASTQAGQAHELLQKTETQYF
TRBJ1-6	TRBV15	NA	CATSRLQGEGSPLHF
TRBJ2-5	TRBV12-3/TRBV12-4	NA	CASSFSGQVLSSWGTQYF
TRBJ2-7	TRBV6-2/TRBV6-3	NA	CASSYDRAPYEQYF
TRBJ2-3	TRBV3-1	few	CASSPIGGRPSDTQYF
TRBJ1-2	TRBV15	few	CATSRDRGQAGGGYTF
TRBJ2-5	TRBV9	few	CASSVALAGVMGQETQYF
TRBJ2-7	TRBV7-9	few	CASSWMGTYEQYF
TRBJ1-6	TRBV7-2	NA	CASSYDRLSSDSPLHF
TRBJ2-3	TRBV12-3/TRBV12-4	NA	CASSSTSGNADTQYF
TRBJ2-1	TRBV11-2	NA	CASSLTPIAGHTYNEQFF
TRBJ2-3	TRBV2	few	CASARASWPQYF
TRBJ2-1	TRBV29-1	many	CSVVGGEQFF
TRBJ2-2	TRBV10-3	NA	CAISWRDRGHTGELFF
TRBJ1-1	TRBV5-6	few	CASSRGEVRQTNPEAFF
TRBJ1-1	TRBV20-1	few	CSARKIGGNTEAFF
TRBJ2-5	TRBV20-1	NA	CCARDLLAGGRDYQETQYF
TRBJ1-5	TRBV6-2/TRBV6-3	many	CASSYRGGGNQPQHF
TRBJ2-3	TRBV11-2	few	CASSLVAGGVDTQYF
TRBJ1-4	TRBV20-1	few	CSPKAGEKLFF
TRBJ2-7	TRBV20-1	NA	CCAAGTSGRENHEQYF
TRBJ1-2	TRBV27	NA	CASSPRTANLYGYTF
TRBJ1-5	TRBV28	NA	CASDGGHQPQHF
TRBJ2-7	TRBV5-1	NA	CASSLDPPGQTYEQYF
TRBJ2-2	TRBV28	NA	CASSPGSAFENTGELFF
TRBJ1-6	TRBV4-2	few	CASSQYEQGYNSPLHF
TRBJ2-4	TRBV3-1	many	CASSPGTKNIQYF
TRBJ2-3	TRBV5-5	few	CASSLRPTGPDTQYF
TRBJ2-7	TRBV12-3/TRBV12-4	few	CASSPDGTYEQYF